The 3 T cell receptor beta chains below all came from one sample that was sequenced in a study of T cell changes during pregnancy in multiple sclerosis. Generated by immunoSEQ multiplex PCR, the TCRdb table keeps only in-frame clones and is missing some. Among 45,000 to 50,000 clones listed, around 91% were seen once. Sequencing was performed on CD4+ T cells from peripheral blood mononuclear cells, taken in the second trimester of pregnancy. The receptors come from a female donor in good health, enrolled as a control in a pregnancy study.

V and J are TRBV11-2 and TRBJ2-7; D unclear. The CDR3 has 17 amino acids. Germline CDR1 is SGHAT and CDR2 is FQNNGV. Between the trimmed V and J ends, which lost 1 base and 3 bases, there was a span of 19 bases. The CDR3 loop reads CASSLGSFSSNIYEQYF. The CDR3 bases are TGTGCCAGCAGCTTAGGGAGTTTCTCCTCCAATATCTACGAGCAGTACTTC.

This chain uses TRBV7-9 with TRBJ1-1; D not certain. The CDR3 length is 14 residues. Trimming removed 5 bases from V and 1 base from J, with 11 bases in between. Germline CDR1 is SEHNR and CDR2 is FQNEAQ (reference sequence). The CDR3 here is CASSEEGRNTEAFF. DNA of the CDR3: TGTGCCAGCAGCGAGGAGGGAAGGAACACTGAAGCTTTCTTT.

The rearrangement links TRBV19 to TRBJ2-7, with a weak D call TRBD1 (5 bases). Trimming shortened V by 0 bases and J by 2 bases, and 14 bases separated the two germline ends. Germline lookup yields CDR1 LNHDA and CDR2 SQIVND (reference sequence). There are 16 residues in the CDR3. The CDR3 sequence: CASSIEATAVAYEQYF. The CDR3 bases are TGTGCCAGTAGTATAGAGGCGACAGCAGTCGCCTACGAGCAGTACTTC.